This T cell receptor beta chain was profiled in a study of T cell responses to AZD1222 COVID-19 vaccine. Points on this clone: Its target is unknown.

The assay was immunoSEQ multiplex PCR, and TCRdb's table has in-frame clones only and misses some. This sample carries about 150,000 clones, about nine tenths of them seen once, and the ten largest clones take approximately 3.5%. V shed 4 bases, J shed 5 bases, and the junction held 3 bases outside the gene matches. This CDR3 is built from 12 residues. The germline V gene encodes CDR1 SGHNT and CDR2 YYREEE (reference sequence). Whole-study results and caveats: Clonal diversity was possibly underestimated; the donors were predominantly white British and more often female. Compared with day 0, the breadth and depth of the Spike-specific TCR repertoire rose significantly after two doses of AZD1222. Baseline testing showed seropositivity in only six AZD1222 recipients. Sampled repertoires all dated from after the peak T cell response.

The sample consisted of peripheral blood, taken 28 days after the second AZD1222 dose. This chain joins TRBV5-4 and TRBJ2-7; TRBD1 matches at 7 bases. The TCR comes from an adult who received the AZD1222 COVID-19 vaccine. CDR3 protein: CASSGDSHEQYF. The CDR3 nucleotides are TGTGCCAGCAGCGGGGACAGCCACGAGCAGTACTTC.